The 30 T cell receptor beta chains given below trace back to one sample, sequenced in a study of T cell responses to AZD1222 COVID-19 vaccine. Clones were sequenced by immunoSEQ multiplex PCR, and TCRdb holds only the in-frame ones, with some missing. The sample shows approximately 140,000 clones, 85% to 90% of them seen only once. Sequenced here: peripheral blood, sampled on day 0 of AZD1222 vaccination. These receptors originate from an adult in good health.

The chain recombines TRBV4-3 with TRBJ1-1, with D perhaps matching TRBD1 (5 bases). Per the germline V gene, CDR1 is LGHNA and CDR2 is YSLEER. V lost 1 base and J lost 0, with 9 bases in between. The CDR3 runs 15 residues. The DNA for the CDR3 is TGCGCCAGCAGCCAAGGTCGGGGGGTGAACACTGAAGCTTTCTTT. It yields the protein CASSQGRGVNTEAFF.

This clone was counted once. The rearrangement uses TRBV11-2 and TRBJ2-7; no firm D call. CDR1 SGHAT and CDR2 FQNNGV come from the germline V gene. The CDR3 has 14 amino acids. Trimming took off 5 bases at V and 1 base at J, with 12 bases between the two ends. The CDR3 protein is CASSPSALSYEQYF. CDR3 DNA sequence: TGTGCCAGCAGCCCATCCGCGCTTTCCTACGAGCAGTACTTC.

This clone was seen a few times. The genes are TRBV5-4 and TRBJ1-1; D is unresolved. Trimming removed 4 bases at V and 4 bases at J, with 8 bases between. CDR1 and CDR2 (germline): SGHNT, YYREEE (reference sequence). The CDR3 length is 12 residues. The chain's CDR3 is CASSARTTEAFF. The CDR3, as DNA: TGTGCCAGCAGCGCTAGGACCACTGAAGCTTTCTTT.

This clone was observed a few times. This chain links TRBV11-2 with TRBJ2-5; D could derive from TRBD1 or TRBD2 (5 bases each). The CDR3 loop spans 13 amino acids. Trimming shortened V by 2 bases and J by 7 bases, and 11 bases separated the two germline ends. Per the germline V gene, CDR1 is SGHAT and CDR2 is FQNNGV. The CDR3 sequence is CASSLIRGGTQYF. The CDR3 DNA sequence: TGTGCCAGCAGCTTAATCCGTGGGGGGACCCAGTACTTC.

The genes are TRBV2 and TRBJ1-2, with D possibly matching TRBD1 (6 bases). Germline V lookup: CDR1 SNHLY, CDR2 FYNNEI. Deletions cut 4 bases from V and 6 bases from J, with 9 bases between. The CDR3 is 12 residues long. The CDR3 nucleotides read TGTGCCAGCAGTGGACAGGTCCATGGCTACACCTTC. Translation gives CASSGQVHGYTF. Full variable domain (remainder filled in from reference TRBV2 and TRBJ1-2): EPEVTQTPSHQVTQMGQEVILRCVPISNHLYFYWYRQILGQKVEFLVSFYNNEISEKSEIFDDQFSVERPDGSNFTLKIRSTKLEDSAMYFCASSGQVHGYTFGSGTRLTVV.

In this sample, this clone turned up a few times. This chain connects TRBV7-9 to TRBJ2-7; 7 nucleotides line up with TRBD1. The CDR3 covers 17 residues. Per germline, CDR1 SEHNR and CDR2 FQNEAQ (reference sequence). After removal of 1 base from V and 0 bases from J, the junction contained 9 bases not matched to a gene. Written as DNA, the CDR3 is TGTGCCAGCAGCTTAGATCTTACAGGGGTCCGCTCCTACGAGCAGTACTTC. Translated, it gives CASSLDLTGVRSYEQYF.

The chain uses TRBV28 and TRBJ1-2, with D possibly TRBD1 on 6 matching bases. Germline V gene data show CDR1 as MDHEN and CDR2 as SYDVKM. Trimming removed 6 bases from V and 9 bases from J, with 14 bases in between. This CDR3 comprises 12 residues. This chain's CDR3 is CASRGGTYSYTF. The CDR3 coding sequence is TGTGCCAGCAGGGGGGGGACATACAGCTACACCTTC.

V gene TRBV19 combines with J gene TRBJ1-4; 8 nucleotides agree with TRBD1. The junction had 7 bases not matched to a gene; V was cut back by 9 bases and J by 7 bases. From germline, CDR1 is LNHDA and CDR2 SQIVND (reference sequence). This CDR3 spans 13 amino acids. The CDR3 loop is CASTGGKSEKLFF. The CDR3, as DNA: TGTGCCAGCACAGGGGGGAAAAGTGAAAAACTGTTTTTT.

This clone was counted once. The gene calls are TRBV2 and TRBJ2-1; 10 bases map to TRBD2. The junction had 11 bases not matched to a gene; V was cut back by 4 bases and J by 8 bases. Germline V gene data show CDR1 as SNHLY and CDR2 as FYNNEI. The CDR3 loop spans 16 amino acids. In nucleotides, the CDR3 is TGTGCCAGCAGTGGTGCTTCTAGCGGGAGACTAGATGAGCAGTTCTTC. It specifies CASSGASSGRLDEQFF.

CDR3 nucleotides: TGTGCCAGCAGCCAAGATCGGGCAGGGAAGCATAATTCACCCCTCCACTTT. It specifies CASSQDRAGKHNSPLHF. The V call is TRBV14, the J call TRBJ1-6; tentatively, D is TRBD1 (5 bases). V lost 0 bases to trimming and J lost 5 bases, with 14 bases between them. CDR1 is SGHDN and CDR2 is FVKESK in the germline V gene. The CDR3 totals 17 residues.

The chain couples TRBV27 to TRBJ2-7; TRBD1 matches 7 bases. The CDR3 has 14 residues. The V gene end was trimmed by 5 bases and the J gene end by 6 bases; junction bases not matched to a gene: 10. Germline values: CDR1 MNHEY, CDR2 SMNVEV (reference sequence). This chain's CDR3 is CASSIYRDSAEQYF. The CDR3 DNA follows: TGTGCCAGCAGTATTTACCGGGACAGCGCCGAGCAGTACTTC.

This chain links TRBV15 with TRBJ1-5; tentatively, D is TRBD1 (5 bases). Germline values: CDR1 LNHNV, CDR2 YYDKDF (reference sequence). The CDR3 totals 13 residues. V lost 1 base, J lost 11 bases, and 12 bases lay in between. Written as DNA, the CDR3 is TGTGCCACCAGCAGAGGACTCTCGGGGGCCCAGCATTTT. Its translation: CATSRGLSGAQHF.

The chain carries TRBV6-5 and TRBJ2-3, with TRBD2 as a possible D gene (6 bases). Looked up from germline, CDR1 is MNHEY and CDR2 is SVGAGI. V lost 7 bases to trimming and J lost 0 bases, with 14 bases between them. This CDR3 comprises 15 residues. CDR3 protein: CASKYRDFSTDTQYF. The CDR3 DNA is TGTGCCAGCAAGTACCGGGACTTTAGCACAGATACGCAGTATTTT.

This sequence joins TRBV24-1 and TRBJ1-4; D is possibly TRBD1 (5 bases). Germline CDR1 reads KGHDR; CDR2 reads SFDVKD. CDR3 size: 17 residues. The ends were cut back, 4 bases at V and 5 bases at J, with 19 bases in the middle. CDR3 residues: CATSEGGGDLWNEKLFF. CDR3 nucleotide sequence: TGTGCCACCAGTGAGGGAGGAGGGGACCTGTGGAATGAAAAACTGTTTTTT.

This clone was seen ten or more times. The CDR3 region is CASSFGTPGGYTF. The CDR3 DNA reads as TGTGCCAGCAGCTTCGGGACTCCTGGGGGCTACACCTTC. The chain couples TRBV5-6 to TRBJ1-2, with a weak D call TRBD1 (5 bases). V was pared by 2 bases and J by 8 bases, with 13 bases between. Germline V CDR1 and CDR2: SGHDT, YYEEEE. The CDR3 length is 13 residues.

The CDR3 protein is CASSEETAEETQYF. DNA for the CDR3: TGTGCCAGCTCCGAGGAAACCGCAGAAGAGACCCAGTACTTC. V is TRBV5-6 and J is TRBJ2-5; D gene ambiguous. The CDR3 runs to 14 residues. Trimming removed 7 bases at V and 3 bases at J, with 16 bases between. Germline CDR1 SGHDT, CDR2 YYEEEE.

CDR3 nucleotides: TGTGCCAGCAGACCTGACAGGGGGGACACCGGGGAGCTGTTTTTT. Residues: CASRPDRGDTGELFF. The gene calls are TRBV6-5 and TRBJ2-2, with TRBD1 matching 9 bases. This CDR3 region has 15 residues. Losses at the gene ends were 6 bases for V and 3 bases for J; bases not matched to a gene: 5. Germline loops: CDR1 MNHEY, CDR2 SVGAGI.

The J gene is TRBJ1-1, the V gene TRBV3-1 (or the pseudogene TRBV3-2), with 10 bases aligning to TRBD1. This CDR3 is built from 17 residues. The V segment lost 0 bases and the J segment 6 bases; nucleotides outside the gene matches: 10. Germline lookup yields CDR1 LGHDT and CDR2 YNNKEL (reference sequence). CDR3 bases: TGTGCCAGCAGCCAAGACCGCTGCATAGGGACAGGGGCTGAAGCTTTCTTT. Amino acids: CASSQDRCIGTGAEAFF.

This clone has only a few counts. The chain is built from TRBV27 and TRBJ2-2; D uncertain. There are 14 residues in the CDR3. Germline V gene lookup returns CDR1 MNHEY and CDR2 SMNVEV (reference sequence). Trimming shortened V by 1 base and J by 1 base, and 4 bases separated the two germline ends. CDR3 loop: CASSLWRNTGELFF. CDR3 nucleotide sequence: TGTGCCAGCAGTTTATGGAGGAACACCGGGGAGCTGTTTTTT.

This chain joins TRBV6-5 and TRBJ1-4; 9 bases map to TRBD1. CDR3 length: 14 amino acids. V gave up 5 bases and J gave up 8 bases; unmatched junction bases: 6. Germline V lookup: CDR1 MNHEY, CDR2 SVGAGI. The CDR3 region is CASSPGQGYEKLFF. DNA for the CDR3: TGTGCCAGCAGTCCGGGACAGGGTTACGAAAAACTGTTTTTT.

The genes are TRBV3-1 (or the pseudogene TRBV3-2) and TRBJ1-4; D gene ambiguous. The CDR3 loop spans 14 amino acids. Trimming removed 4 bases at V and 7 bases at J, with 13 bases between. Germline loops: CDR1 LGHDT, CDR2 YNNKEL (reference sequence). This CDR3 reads CASSLRGGREKLFF. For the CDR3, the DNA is TGTGCCAGCAGCCTCCGCGGCGGGCGTGAAAAACTGTTTTTT.

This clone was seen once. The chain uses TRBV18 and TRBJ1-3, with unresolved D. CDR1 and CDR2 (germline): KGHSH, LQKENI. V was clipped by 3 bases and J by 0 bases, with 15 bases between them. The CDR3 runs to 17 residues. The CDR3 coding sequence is TGTGCCAGCTCACCGCTTAGGCAGCCGTACTCTGGAAACACCATATATTTT. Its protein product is CASSPLRQPYSGNTIYF.

CDR3 sequence: CASTGHRDSSYEQYF. In DNA form, the CDR3 reads TGTGCCAGCACCGGGCACCGGGACTCCTCCTACGAGCAGTACTTC. J is TRBJ2-7 and V is TRBV7-9; weak D call: TRBD2 (6 bases). Germline CDR1 reads SEHNR; CDR2 reads FQNEAQ (reference sequence). The CDR3 totals 15 residues. V lost 7 bases to trimming and J lost 0 bases, with 16 bases between them.

The CDR3 DNA reads TGCGCCAGCAGCACTCAGACAGGGGGAACCTATGGCTACACCTTC. As protein: CASSTQTGGTYGYTF. The V call is TRBV5-1, the J call TRBJ1-2; 9 positions match TRBD1. Unmatched junction bases numbered 8, after V lost 4 bases and J lost 4 bases. The CDR3 totals 15 residues. Germline CDR1 and CDR2: SGHRS and YFSETQ.

The CDR3 nucleotides read TGTGCCAGCAGCTCTAGCGGGGAACTCAATGAGCAGTTCTTC. Its translation: CASSSSGELNEQFF. This chain uses TRBV7-3 with TRBJ2-1, with TRBD2 matching 9 bases. Per germline, CDR1 SGHTA and CDR2 FQGTGA. The CDR3 extends over 14 amino acids. The V segment lost 4 bases and the J segment 6 bases; nucleotides outside the gene matches: 4.

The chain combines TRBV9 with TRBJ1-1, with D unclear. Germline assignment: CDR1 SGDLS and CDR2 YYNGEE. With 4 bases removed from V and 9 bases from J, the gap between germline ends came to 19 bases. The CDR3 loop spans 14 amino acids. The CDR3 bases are TGTGCCAGCAGCCCGCCCGGGCAGGATCAAAAAGCTTTCTTT. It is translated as CASSPPGQDQKAFF.

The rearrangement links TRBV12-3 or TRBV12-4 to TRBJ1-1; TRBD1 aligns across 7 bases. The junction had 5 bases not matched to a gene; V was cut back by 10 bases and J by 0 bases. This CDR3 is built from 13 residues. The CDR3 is CATSGQMNTEAFF. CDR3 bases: TGTGCCACCTCGGGACAGATGAACACTGAAGCTTTCTTT.

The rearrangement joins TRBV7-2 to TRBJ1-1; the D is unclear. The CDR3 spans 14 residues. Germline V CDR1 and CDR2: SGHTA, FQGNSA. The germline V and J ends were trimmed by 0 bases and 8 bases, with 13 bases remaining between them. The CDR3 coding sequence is TGTGCCAGCAGCTTAGCGGCGCTCCTCGGCGAAGCTTTCTTT. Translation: CASSLAALLGEAFF.

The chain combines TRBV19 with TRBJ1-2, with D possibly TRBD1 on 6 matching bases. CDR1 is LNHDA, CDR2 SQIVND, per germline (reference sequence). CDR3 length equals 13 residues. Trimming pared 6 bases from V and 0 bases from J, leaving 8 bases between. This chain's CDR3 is CASRGGANYGYTF. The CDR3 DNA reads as TGTGCCAGTAGAGGGGGGGCTAACTATGGCTACACCTTC.

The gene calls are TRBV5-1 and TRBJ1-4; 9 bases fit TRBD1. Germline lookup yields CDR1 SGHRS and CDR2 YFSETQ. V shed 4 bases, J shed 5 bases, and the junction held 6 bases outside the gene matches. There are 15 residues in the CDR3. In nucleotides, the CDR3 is TGCGCCAGCAGCGGCGGACAGGGGAGCAATGAAAAACTGTTTTTT. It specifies CASSGGQGSNEKLFF.